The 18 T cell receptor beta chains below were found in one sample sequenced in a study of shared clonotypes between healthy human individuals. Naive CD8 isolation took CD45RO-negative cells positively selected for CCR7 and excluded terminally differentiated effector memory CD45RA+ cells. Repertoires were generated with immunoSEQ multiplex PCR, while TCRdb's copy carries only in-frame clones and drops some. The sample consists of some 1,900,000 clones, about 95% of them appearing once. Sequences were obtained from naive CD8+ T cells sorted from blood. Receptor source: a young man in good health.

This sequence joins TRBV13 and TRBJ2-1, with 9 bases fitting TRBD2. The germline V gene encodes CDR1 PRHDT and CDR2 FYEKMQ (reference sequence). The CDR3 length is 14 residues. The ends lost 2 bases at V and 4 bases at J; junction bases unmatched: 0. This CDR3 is CASSLLAGYNEQFF. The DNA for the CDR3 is TGTGCCAGCAGCTTACTAGCGGGGTACAATGAGCAGTTCTTC.

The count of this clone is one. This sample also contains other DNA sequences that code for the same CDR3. In DNA form, the CDR3 reads TGTGCCAGCAGCTTAGGACCGGCGAACACTGAAGCTTTCTTT. Translating it yields CASSLGPANTEAFF. The chain carries TRBV13 and TRBJ1-1; D remains ambiguous. V lost 0 bases and J lost 1, with 6 bases in between. There are 14 residues in the CDR3. Per the germline V gene, CDR1 is PRHDT and CDR2 is FYEKMQ (reference sequence). The full variable domain, in which reference TRBV13 and TRBJ1-1 provide the parts outside the CDR3, is AAGVIQSPRHLIKEKRETATLKCYPIPRHDTVYWYQQGPGQDPQFLISFYEKMQSDKGSIPDRFSAQQFSDYHSELNMSSLELGDSALYFCASSLGPANTEAFFGQGTRLTVV.

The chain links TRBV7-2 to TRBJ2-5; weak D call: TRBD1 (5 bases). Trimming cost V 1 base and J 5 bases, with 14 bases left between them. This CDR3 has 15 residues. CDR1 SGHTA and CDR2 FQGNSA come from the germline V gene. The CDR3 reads CASSLVPGIRETQYF. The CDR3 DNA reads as TGTGCCAGCAGCTTAGTTCCAGGGATACGGGAGACCCAGTACTTC.

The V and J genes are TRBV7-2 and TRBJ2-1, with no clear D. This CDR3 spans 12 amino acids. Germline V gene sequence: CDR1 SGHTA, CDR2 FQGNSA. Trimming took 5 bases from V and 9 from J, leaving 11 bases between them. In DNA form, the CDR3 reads TGTGCCAGCAGCCTGCCTTGGGGTGAGCAGTTCTTC. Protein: CASSLPWGEQFF.

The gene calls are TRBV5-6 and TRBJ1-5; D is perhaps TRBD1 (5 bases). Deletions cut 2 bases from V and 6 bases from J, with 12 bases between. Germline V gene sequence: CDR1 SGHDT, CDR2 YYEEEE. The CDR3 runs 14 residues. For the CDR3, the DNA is TGTGCCAGCAGCTTCGGCGTGGGACCTCAGCCCCAGCATTTT. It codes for CASSFGVGPQPQHF.

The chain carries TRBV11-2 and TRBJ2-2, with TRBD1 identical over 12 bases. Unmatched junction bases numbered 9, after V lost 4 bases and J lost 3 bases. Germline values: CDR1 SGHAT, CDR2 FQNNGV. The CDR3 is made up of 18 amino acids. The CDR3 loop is CASSSRDRGLVDTGELFF. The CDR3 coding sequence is TGTGCCAGCAGCTCCCGGGACAGGGGGCTGGTGGACACCGGGGAGCTGTTTTTT.

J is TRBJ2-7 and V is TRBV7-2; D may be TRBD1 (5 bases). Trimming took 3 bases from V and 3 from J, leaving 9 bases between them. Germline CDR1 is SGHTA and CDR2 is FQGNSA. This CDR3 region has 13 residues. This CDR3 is CASSFWGDYEQYF. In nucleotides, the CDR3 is TGTGCCAGCAGCTTTTGGGGCGACTACGAGCAGTACTTC.

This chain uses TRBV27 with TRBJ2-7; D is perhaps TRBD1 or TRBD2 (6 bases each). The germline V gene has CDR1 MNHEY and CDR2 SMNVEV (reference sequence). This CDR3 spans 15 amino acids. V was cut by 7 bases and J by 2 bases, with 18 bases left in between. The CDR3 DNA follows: TGTGCCAGCACCGGAGGGGGGTCAGGAACCTACGAGCAGTACTTC. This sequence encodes CASTGGGSGTYEQYF.

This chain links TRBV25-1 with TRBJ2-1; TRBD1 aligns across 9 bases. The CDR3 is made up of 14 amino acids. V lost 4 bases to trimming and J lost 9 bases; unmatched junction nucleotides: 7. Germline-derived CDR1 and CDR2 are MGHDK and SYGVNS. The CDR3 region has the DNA TGTGCCAGCAGTGGGGGACAGGGCTTCGTTGAGCAGTTCTTC. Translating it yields CASSGGQGFVEQFF.

CDR3 protein: CAASTTAGIDEQYF. Here the CDR3 DNA reads TGTGCCGCCAGTACCACAGCGGGAATCGACGAGCAGTACTTC. The rearrangement links TRBV10-3 to TRBJ2-7, with 7 bases that match TRBD2. This CDR3 region has 14 residues. The germline V gene encodes CDR1 ENHRY and CDR2 SYGVKD. The ends lost 11 bases at V and 5 bases at J; junction bases unmatched: 15.

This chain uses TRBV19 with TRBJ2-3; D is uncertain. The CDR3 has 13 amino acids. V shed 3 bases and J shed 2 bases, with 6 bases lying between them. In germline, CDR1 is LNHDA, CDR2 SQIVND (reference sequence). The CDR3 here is CASSMWVTDTQYF. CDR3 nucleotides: TGTGCCAGTAGTATGTGGGTCACAGATACGCAGTATTTT.

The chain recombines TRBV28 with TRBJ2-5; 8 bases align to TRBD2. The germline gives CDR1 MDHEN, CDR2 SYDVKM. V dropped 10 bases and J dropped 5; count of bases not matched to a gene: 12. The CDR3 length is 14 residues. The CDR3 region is CATLEYPGGETQYF. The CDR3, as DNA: TGTGCCACCCTTGAGTACCCGGGGGGGGAGACCCAGTACTTC.

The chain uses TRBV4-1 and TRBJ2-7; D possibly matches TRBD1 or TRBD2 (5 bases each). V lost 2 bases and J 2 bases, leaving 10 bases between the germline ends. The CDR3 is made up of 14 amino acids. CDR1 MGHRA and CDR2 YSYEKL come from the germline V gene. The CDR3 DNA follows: TGCGCCAGCAGCCAACTCGAGGGACCCTACGAGCAGTACTTC. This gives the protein CASSQLEGPYEQYF.

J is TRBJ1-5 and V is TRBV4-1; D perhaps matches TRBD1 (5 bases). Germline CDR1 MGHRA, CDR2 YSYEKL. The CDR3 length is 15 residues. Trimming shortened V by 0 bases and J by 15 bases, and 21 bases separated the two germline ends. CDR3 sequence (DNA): TGCGCCAGCAGCCAAGACCCAGGTGGTGGGGGTTTCTGGCATTTT. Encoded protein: CASSQDPGGGGFWHF.

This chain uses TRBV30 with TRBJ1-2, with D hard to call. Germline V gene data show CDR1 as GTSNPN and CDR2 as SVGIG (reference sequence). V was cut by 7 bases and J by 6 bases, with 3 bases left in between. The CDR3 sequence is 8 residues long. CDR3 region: CAFDGYTF. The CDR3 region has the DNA TGTGCCTTTGATGGCTACACCTTC.

CDR3 sequence (DNA): TGCGCCAGCACTCAACCCAGTACAGATACGCAGTATTTT. Translation gives CASTQPSTDTQYF. The rearrangement uses TRBV4-1 and TRBJ2-3; D uncertain. The V gene's germline CDR1 is MGHRA and CDR2 YSYEKL. The ends were cut back, 7 bases at V and 3 bases at J, with 11 bases in the middle. The CDR3 has 13 amino acids.

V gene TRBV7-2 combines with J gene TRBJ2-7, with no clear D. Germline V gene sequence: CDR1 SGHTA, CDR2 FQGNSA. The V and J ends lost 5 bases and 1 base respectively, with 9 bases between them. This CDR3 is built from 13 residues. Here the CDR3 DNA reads TGTGCCAGCAGCCTACACGCATCCTACGAGCAGTACTTC. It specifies CASSLHASYEQYF.

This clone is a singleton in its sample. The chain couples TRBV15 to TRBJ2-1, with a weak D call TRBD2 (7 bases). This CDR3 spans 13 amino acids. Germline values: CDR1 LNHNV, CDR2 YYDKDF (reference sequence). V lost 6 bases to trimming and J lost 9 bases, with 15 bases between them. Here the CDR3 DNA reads TGTGCCACCAGGAGCCTGGGGGGGGCTGAGCAGTTCTTC. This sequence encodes CATRSLGGAEQFF.